The source of this T cell receptor beta chain is a study of Tregs in tolerant kidney transplant recipients. Study outcomes and limitations: The small number of patients limits these findings pending further validation. No direct test of biological reproducibility was done here.

About this clone: Its cognate antigen is unknown.

Profiled with immunoSEQ multiplex PCR; TCRdb holds only in-frame clones, not every one. The sample contains 110,000 or so clones, roughly 92% of which appear only once. Thawed PBMCs were FACS-sorted into unstimulated CD4+CD25+CD127- regulatory T cells, CD4+CD25- non-regulatory cells, CD4 and CD8 cells. The clonotype comes from a human donor in good health. The sample consisted of CD4+ T cells from blood.

This CDR3 reads CATSRGALARYTF. The CDR3 region has the DNA TGTGCCACCAGCAGAGGGGCGCTCGCCCGCTACACCTTC. V is TRBV15 and J is TRBJ1-2; no definite D call. V was pared by 1 base and J by 9 bases, with 12 bases between. The V gene's germline CDR1 is LNHNV and CDR2 YYDKDF (reference sequence). CDR3 length equals 13 residues.